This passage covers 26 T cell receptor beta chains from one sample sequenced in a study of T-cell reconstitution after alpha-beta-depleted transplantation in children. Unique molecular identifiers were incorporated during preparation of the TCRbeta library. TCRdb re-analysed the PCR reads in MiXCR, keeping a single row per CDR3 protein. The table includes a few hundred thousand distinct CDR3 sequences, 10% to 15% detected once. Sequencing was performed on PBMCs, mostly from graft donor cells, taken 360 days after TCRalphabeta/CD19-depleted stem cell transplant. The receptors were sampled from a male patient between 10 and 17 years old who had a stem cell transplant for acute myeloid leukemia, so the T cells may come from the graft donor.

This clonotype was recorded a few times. The DNA for the CDR3 is TGTGCCAGCAGTACAGGAGGGGGCCCCTACGAGCAGTACTTC. It encodes CASSTGGGPYEQYF. The chain carries TRBV12-3 or TRBV12-4 and TRBJ2-7; a possible D gene is TRBD1 (7 bases). The V end lost 5 bases, the J end lost 2 bases, and 13 bases lay between the germline ends. CDR3 size: 14 residues.

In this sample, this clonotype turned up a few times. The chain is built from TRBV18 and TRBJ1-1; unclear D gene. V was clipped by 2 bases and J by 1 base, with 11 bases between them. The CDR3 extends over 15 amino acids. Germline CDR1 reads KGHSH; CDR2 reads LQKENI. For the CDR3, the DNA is TGTGCCAGCTCACCATTACAAGGGAGGAACACTGAAGCTTTCTTT. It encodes CASSPLQGRNTEAFF. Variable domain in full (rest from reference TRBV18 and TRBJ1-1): NAGVMQNPRHLVRRRGQEARLRCSPMKGHSHVYWYRQLPEEGLKFMVYLQKENIIDESGMPKERFSAEFPKEGPSILRIQQVVRGDSAAYFCASSPLQGRNTEAFFGQGTRLTVV.

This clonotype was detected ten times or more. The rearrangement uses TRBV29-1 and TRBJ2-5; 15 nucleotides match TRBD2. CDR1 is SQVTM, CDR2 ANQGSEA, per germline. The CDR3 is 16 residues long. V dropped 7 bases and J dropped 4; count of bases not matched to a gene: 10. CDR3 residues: CSATRTSGRAGETQYF. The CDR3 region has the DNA TGCAGCGCCACCAGGACTAGCGGGAGGGCTGGAGAGACCCAGTACTTC.

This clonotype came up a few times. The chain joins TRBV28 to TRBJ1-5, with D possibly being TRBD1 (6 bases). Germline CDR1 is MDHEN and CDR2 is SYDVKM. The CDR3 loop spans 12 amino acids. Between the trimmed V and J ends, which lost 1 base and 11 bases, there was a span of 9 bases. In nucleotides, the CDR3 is TGTGCCAGCAGTTTATCGGGGGCAGCCCAGCATTTT. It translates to CASSLSGAAQHF.

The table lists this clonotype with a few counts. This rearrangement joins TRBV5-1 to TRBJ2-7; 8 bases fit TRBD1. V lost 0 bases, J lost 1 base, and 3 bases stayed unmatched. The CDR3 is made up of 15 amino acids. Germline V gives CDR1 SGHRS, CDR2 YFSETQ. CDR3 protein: CASSLGDRYSYEQYF. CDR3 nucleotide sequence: TGCGCCAGCAGCTTGGGGGACAGGTATTCCTACGAGCAGTACTTC.

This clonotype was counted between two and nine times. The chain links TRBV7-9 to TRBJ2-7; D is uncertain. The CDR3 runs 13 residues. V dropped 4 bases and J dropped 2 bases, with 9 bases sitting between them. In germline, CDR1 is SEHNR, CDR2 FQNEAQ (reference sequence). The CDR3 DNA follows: TGTGCCAGCAGCTCCCGGAGCCCCTACGAGCAGTACTTC. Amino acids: CASSSRSPYEQYF.

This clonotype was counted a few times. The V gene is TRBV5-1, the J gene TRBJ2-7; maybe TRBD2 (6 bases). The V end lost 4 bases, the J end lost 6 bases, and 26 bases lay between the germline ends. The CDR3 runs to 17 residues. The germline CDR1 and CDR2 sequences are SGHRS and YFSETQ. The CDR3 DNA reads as TGCGCCAGCAGCCGCCCCCCGTTGGCGGGTTTGGAGGGCGAGCAGTACTTC. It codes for CASSRPPLAGLEGEQYF.

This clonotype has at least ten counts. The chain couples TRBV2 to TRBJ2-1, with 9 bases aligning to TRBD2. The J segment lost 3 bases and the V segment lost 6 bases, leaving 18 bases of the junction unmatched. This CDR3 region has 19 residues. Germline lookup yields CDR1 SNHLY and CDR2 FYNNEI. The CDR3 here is CASSPLAGNLYPIYNEQFF. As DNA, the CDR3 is TGTGCCAGCAGCCCCCTAGCGGGAAACCTATACCCCATCTACAATGAGCAGTTCTTC.

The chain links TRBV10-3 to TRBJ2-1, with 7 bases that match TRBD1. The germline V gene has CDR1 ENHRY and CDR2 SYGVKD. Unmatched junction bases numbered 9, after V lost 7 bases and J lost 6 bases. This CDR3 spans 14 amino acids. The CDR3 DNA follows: TGTGCCATCACTCAGACAGGGCCGTCCAATGAGCAGTTCTTC. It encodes CAITQTGPSNEQFF.

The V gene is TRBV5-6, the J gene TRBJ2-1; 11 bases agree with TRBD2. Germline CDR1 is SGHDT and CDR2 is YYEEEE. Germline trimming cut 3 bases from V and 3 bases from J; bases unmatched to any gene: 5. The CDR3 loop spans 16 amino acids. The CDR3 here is CASSSTSGSFYNEQFF. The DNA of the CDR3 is TGTGCCAGCAGCTCAACTAGCGGGAGTTTCTACAATGAGCAGTTCTTC.

The CDR3 reads CAISEPDRRQETQYF. The CDR3 nucleotides are TGTGCCATCAGTGAGCCCGACAGGAGACAAGAGACCCAGTACTTC. The chain is built from TRBV10-3 and TRBJ2-5, with D possibly being TRBD1 (6 bases). In germline, CDR1 is ENHRY, CDR2 SYGVKD. The CDR3 has 15 amino acids. Deletions cut 2 bases from V and 2 bases from J, with 12 bases between.

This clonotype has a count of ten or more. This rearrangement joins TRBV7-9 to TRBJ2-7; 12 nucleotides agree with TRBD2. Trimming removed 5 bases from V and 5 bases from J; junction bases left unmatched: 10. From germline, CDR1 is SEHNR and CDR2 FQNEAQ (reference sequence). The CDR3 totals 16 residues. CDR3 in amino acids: CASSPWLAGGPNEQYF. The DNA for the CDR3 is TGTGCCAGCAGCCCCTGGCTAGCGGGAGGGCCCAACGAGCAGTACTTC.

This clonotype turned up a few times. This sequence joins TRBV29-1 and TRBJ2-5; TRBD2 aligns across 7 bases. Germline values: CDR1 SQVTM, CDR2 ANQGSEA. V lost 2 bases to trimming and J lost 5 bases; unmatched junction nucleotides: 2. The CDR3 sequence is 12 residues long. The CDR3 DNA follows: TGCAGCGTTGAACACGGGGGGGAGACCCAGTACTTC. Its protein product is CSVEHGGETQYF.

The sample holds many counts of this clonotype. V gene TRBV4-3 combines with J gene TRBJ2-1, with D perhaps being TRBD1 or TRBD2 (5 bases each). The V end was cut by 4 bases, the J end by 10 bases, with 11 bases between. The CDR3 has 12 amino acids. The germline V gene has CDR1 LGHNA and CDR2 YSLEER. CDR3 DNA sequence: TGCGCCAGCAGCCGAGGTGGGGACGAGCAGTTCTTC. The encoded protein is CASSRGGDEQFF.

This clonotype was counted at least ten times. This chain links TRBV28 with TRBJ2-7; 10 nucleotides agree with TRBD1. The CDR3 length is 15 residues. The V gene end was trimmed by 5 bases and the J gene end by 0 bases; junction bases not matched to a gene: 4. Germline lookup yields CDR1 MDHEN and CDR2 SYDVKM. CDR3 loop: CASSPRTGGSYEQYF. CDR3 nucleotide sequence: TGTGCCAGCAGTCCTCGGACAGGGGGCTCCTACGAGCAGTACTTC. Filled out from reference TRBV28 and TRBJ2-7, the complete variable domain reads DVKVTQSSRYLVKRTGEKVFLECVQDMDHENMFWYRQDPGLGLRLIYFSYDVKMKEKGDIPEGYSVSREKKERFSLILESASTNQTSMYLCASSPRTGGSYEQYFGPGTRLTVT.

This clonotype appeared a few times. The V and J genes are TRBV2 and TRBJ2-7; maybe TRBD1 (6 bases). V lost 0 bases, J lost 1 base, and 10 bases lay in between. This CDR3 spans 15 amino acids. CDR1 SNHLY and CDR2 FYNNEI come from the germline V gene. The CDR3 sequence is CASSEATGISYEQYF. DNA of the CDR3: TGTGCCAGCAGTGAAGCAACAGGGATTTCCTACGAGCAGTACTTC.

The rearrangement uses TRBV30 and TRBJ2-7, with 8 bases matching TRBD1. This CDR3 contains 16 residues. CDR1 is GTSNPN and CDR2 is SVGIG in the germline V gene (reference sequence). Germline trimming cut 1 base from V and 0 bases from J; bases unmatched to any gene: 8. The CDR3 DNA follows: TGTGCCTGGAGTGCCCCTAGGACAGGGAGCTCCTACGAGCAGTACTTC. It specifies CAWSAPRTGSSYEQYF. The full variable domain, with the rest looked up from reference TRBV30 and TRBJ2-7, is SQTIHQWPATLVQPVGSPLSLECTVEGTSNPNLYWYRQAAGRGLQLLFYSVGIGQISSEVPQNLSASRPQDRQFILSSKKLLLSDSGFYLCAWSAPRTGSSYEQYFGPGTRLTVT.

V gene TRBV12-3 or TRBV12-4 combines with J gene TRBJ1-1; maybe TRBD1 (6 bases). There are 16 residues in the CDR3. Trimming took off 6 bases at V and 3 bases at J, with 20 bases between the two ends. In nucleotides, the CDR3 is TGTGCCAGCAGAAACCTGGGGCCAAAGGGGGACACTGAAGCTTTCTTT. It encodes CASRNLGPKGDTEAFF.

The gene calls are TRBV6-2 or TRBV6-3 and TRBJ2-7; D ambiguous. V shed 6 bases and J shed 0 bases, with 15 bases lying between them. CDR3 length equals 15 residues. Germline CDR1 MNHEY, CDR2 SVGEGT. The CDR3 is CASSPRTFSSYEQYF. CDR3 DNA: TGTGCCAGCAGCCCTCGGACGTTCAGCTCCTACGAGCAGTACTTC.

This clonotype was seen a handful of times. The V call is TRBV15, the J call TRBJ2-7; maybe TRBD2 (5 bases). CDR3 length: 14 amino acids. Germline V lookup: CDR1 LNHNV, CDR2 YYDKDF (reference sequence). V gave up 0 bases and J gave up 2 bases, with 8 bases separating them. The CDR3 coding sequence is TGTGCCACCAGCAGAGATCCAGCGGCCTACGAGCAGTACTTC. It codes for CATSRDPAAYEQYF. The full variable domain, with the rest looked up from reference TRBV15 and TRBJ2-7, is DAMVIQNPRYQVTQFGKPVTLSCSQTLNHNVMYWYQQKSSQAPKLLFHYYDKDFNNEADTPDNFQSRRPNTSFCFLDIRSPGLGDTAMYLCATSRDPAAYEQYFGPGTRLTVT.

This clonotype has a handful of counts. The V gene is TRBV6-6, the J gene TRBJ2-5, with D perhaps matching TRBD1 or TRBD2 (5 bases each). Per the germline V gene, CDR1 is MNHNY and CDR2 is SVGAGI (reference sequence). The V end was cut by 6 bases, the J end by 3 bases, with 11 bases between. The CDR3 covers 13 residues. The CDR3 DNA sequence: TGTGCCAGCAGACTCCGGGACGAAGAGACCCAGTACTTC. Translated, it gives CASRLRDEETQYF.

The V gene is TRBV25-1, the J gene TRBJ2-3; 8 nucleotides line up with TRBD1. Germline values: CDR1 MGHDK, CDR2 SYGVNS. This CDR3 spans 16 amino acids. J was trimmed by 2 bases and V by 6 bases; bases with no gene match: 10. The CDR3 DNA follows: TGTGCCAGCAGCGAACCCCAGGGGGCCTACACAGATACGCAGTATTTT. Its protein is CASSEPQGAYTDTQYF.

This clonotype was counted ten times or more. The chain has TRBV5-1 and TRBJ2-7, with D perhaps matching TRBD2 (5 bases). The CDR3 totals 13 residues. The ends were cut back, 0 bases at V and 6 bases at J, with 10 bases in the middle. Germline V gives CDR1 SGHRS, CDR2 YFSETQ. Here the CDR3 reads CASSLVQAGEQYF. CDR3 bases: TGCGCCAGCAGCTTGGTTCAGGCGGGCGAGCAGTACTTC. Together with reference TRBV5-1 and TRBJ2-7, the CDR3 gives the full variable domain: KAGVTQTPRYLIKTRGQQVTLSCSPISGHRSVSWYQQTPGQGLQFLFEYFSETQRNKGNFPGRFSGRQFSNSRSEMNVSTLELGDSALYLCASSLVQAGEQYFGPGTRLTVT.

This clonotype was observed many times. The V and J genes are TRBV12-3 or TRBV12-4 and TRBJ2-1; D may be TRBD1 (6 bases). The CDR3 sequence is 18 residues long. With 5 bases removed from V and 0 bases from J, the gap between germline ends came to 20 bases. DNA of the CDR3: TGTGCCAGCAGTGGGCTAGCCGACAGGAGGAGCTCCTACAATGAGCAGTTCTTC. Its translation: CASSGLADRRSSYNEQFF.

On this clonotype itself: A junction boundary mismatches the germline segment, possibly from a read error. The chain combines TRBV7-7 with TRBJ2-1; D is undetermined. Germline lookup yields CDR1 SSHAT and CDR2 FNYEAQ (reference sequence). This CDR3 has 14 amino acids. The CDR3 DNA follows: TGTGCTAGCAGCGCCACCCTAGAGGTGTATGAGCAGTTCTTC. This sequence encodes CASSATLEVYEQFF.

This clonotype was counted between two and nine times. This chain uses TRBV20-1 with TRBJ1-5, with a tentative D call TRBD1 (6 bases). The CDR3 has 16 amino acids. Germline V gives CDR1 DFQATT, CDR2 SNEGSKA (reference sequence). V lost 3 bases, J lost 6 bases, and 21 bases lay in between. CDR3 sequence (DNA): TGCAGTGCTAGTTACCCAACAGGGCCCTGGGGTCAGCCCCAGCATTTT. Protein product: CSASYPTGPWGQPQHF.